This T cell receptor (beta chain) stems from a study of T-cell memory formation after mild COVID-19. TCRdb re-derived calls from the 5' RACE reads in MiXCR, one entry per CDR3 protein. The top ten hold around 21% of the sample, which has 300,000 to 350,000 distinct CDR3 sequences, approximately 19% seen once. CDR1 is GTSNPN and CDR2 is SVGIG in the germline V gene (reference sequence). The CDR3 is made up of 13 amino acids. V was cut by 3 bases and J by 7 bases, with 15 bases left in between. The clonotype originates from a man aged 18 to 30 who had mild COVID-19 (a few samples of this study predate the infection). Cell type and time point are not known. The sample consisted of PBMCs or a T cell subset sorted from them (not recorded which). The chain has TRBV30 and TRBJ1-2; D is unclear. The CDR3 is CAWRWPGLGGYTF. CDR3 DNA: TGTGCCTGGAGGTGGCCAGGCCTAGGTGGCTACACCTTC. Filled out from reference TRBV30 and TRBJ1-2, the complete variable domain reads SQTIHQWPATLVQPVGSPLSLECTVEGTSNPNLYWYRQAAGRGLQLLFYSVGIGQISSEVPQNLSASRPQDRQFILSSKKLLLSDSGFYLCAWRWPGLGGYTFGSGTRLTVV.